This T cell receptor beta chain is drawn from a study of T cells expressing NK-cell markers. Study-level background: Underlying the TCR beta repertoires were sorted CD3+CD56+NKG2C+, CD3+CD56+NKG2C- and CD3+CD56-NKG2C+ T cells. In the group of eight sequenced donors, seven were HCMV-seropositive and one was seronegative. Study findings and constraints: Four donors' CD3+CD56-NKG2C+ cells were dominated by the same clonotypes.

With respect to this clonotype: Its cognate antigen is unknown.

TCRdb reprocessed the 5' RACE reads and keeps a single row for each CDR3 protein, giving no DNA. The sample totals about 430,000 distinct CDR3 sequences. The CDR3 contains 15 residues. The rearrangement uses TRBV12-3 or TRBV12-4 and TRBJ2-5; TCRdb picks TRBD1, but there is no DNA to check that call. The TCR was taken from a woman between 45 and 65 years old in good health. The source material was blood T cells: a sorted CD56 or NKG2C T cell subset, CD4+ or CD8+ T cells, or bulk PBMC T cells (not recorded which). The CDR3: CASSFRTGVRETQYF.